This T cell receptor beta chain was observed in a study of T cells in Graves' hyperthyroidism and ophthalmopathy (dated by TCRdb to between 2018 and 2021). Broadly, across the study: Peripheral blood samples were taken at the time of initial diagnosis, prior to any treatment. TCR V-J signatures able to tell the groups apart were searched for in a discovery cohort of approximately 95 patients, of whom around 42 had Graves' ophthalmopathy and roughly 58 had stable Graves' hyperthyroidism. Prospective prediction of ophthalmopathy was tested in an independent validation cohort consisting of roughly 20 hyperthyroidism patients and about 17 patients who later progressed to ophthalmopathy. The 75 to 100 discovery patients were divided at random into training and test sets in a 7:3 ratio. The study also compared thyroid tissue and blood T-cell repertoires from more than five Graves' hyperthyroidism patients. After sampling, hyperthyroidism patients received methimazole starting at 30 mg daily, and ophthalmopathy patients received high-dose intravenous methylprednisolone. The paper reports TCR Vbeta CDR3 sequencing of approximately 140 peripheral blood samples: around 41 ophthalmopathy, fewer than 85 hyperthyroidism and around 17 progressor patients. Overall study results and their limits: In cross-validation, a model built on a 13 V-J signature told ophthalmopathy apart from stable hyperthyroidism with over 85% sensitivity and around 81% specificity, and in testing the same model reached 80%/75%. During validation, the model predicted progression to ophthalmopathy a median of about 5.9 months ahead of onset, with around 71% sensitivity and less than 85% specificity. Most expanded thyroid clonotypes (frequency above 0.001) were also found in blood, which suggests that blood repertoires may mirror thyroid immune responses. No statistical method was used to set the sample size in advance, and investigators knew the group allocation.

TCR beta CDR3 regions were amplified from RNA transcripts. The first round of RT-PCR for the TCR CDR3 was performed with the HTBI primer set and the Qiagen OneStep RT-PCR kit. The libraries were constructed in a second round of multiplex PCR and then size-selected and purified. Paired-end sequencing of the libraries was performed with 100 bp reads on an Illumina HiSeq2000. As for the authors' bioinformatics: SOAPnuke was used to process the raw data, throwing out any read that contained adapters or uncalled bases, had a mean Phred below 15, or lacked an exact constant-primer or identifier match. High-quality paired reads were merged with COPE v1.2.5, and unique nucleotide sequences were defined as clonotypes. MiTCR v1.1 was used to align the clonotypes against IMGT TRBV, TRBD and TRBJ reference segments. Only V-J combinations with frequency above 0.0001, covering approximately 99% of repertoires, were analysed. The TCS score was defined as F50 (clonal expansion) divided by E x V (chaos), with BLOSUM62-based TCRdist calculated between CDR3 peptides within each V-J. Welch's t-statistics and random forest reduced roughly 540 V-J features to 13, which were used in a naive Bayes classifier (R e1071). TCRdb ran its own pipeline on the public reads, namely fastp trimming at Q25 and MiXCR clone calling, and kept in-frame beta chains. All rows with the same CDR3 protein become a single entry with the most common DNA and genes. What appears here as the V and J calls and clone size reflects TCRdb's work, not the paper's. Here the sample has some 600,000 distinct CDR3 sequences; roughly 13% occur a single time. More than 5% of the sample is taken by the ten largest.

Counted from cysteine to phenylalanine, this CDR3 has 13 amino acids. The kept DNA is CDR3 alone, 39 bases in frame from the first base. Via the germline V gene (reference sequence), CDR1 is LGHDT and CDR2 YNNKEL. Relative to germline, V is 5 bases shorter and J is 6 bases shorter, with 14 bases between their ends. Hyperthyroidism patients were newly diagnosed, with disease duration under 2 months, and aged 18 to 65 years. The study excluded patients with uncontrolled infections, other autoimmune diseases, pregnancy or lactation. Diagnoses relied on clinical symptoms, serum thyroxine and TRAb, thyroid ultrasound and orbital computed tomography. For progressor patients, blood was drawn at the first diagnosis of hyperthyroidism, before any ophthalmopathy symptoms had appeared. PBMCs were separated from roughly 9.6 ml of fresh peripheral blood using Ficoll-Paque density gradient centrifugation. Progressor patients were first diagnosed with Graves' hyperthyroidism and then developed ophthalmopathy during follow-up. Trizol reagent was used to extract total RNA, and RNA quality was then checked on an Agilent 2100 Bioanalyzer.

This clonotype was observed at least ten times. This clone's antigen is unknown. Base qualities are missing; no much larger clone stands one base away. The chain is assembled from TRBV3-1 and TRBJ2-7; matching of 5 bases hints at TRBD1 as the D gene. The TCR originated in a woman in her twenties or thirties with Graves' hyperthyroidism that later progressed to Graves' ophthalmopathy. Sequencing was carried out using blood. CDR3 protein: CASSARPGREQYF. The nucleotides are TGTGCCAGCAGCGCCCGGCCAGGGCGCGAGCAGTACTTC.